What follows describes a single T cell receptor (beta chain). Profiled with immunoSEQ multiplex PCR; TCRdb holds only in-frame clones, not every one. This table holds 400,000 to 600,000 clones, more than 75% found once. V lost 0 bases, J lost 3 bases, and 8 bases lay in between. This CDR3 is built from 14 residues. From germline, CDR1 is KGHSH and CDR2 LQKENI. This sample was taken from a study of shared clonotypes between healthy human individuals. The chain uses TRBV18 and TRBJ2-5, with D uncertain. The material sequenced was PBMCs. The TCR originated in a woman in her 40s in good health. Some clones in this sample may be carry-over from other donors' samples. The CDR3, as DNA: TGTGCCAGCTCACCACCGGCGACCAAAGAGACCCAGTACTTC. Amino acids: CASSPPATKETQYF.